This T cell receptor (beta chain) originates from a study of CD8+ T cells in alopecia areata. Germline CDR1 is SGHVS and CDR2 is FQNEAQ. The ends were cut back, 4 bases at V and 2 bases at J, with 6 bases in the middle. The CDR3 consists of 13 residues. It was cDNA, reverse transcribed from extracted RNA, that served as the sequencing template. Sequencing was performed with immunoSEQ multiplex PCR; in TCRdb, only in-frame clones are kept and a portion is missing. The sample yields tens of thousands of clones, 45% to 55% seen once. Sorting separated CD25+CD127- cells from the CD4+ cells of about 5 patients. Sorting of CD4+ and CD8+ T cells was performed on PBMCs.

This clonotype originated in a human donor with alopecia areata. Source material: CD4+ Tregs sorted from blood. This sequence joins TRBV7-8 and TRBJ1-5, with D unclear. The DNA for the CDR3 is TGTGCCAGCAGCTGGCAACGCAATCAGCCCCAGCATTTT. Protein: CASSWQRNQPQHF.